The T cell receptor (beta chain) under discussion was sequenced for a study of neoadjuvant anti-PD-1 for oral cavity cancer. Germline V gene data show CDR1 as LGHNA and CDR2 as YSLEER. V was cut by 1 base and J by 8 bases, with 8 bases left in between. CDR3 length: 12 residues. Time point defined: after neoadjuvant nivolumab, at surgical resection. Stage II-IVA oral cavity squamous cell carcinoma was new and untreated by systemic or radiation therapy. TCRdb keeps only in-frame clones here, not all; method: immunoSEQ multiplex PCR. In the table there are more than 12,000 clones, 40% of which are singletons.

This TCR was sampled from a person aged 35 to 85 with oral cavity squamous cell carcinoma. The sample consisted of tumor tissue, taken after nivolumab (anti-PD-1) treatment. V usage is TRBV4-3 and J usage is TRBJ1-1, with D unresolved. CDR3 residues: CASSQARSEAFF. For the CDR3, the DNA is TGCGCCAGCAGCCAAGCTCGAAGCGAAGCTTTCTTT.